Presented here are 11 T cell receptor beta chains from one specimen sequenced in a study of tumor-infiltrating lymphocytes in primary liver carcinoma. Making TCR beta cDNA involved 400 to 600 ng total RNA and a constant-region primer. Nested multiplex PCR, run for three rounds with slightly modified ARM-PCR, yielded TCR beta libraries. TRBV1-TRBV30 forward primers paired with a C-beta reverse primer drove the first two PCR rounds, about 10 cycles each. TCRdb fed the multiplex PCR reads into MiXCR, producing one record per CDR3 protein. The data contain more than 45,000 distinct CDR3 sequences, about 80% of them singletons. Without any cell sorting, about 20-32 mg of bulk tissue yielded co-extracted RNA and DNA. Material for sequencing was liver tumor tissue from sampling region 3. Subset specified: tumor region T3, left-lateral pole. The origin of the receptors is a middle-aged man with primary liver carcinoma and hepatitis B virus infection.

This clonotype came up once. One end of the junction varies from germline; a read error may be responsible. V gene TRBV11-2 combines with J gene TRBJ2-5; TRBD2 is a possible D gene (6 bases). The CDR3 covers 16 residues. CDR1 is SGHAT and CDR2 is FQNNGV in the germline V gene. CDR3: CASRTRDSAHQDTQYF. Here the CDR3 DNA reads TGTGCCAGCAGAACCCGGGACTCCGCCCACCAAGATACCCAGTACTTC.

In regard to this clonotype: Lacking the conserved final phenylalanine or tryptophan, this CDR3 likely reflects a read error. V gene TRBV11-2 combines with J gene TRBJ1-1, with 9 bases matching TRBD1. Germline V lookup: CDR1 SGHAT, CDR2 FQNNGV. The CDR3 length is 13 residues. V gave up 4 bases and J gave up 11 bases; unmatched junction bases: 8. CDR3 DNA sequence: TGTGCCAGCAGCTCAGATAGGACAGGGGAGGCTTTCATT. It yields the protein CASSSDRTGEAFI.

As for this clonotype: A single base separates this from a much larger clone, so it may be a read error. CDR3 sequence: CASRTNRVGQETQYF. Here the CDR3 DNA reads TGTGCCAGCAGAACGAACAGGGTAGGCCAAGAGACCCAGTACTTC. The chain couples TRBV12-3 or TRBV12-4 to TRBJ2-5, with D tentatively TRBD1 (6 bases). V was trimmed by 6 bases and J by 1 base, leaving 15 bases between them. The CDR3 has 15 amino acids.

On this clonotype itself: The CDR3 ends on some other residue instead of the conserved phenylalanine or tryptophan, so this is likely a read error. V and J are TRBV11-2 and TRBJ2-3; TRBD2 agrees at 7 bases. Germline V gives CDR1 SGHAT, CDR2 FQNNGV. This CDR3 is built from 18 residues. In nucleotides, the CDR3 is TGTGCCAGCAGTTTAGGACCCCCTAGCGGCCTCAGCACAGGTACGCAGTATCTT. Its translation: CASSLGPPSGLSTGTQYL.

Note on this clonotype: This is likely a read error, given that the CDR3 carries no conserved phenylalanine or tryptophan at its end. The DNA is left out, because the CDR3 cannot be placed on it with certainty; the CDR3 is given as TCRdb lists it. The CDR3 reads CASSSAGPGNEQSS. This chain joins TRBV11-2 and TRBJ2-1; the DNA was not used to check the table's D call, TRBD2. The germline CDR1 and CDR2 sequences are SGHAT and FQNNGV. Ends included, the CDR3 has 14 residues.

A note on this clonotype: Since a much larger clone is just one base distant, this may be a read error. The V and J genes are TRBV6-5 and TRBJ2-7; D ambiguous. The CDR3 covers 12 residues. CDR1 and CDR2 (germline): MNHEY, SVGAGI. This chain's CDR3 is CAGSNGLYEQYF. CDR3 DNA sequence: TGTGCCGGCAGTAACGGGCTGTACGAGCAGTACTTC.

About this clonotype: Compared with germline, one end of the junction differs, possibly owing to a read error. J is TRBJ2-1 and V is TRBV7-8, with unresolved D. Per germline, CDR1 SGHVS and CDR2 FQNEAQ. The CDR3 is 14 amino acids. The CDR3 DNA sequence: TGTGCCAGCAGCTTAGCGCAGGCCTACAATGATCAGTTCTTC. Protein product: CASSLAQAYNDQFF. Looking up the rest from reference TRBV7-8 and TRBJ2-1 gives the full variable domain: GAGVSQSPRYKVAKRGQDVALRCDPISGHVSLFWYQQALGQGPEFLTYFQNEAQLDKSGLPSDRFFAERPEGSVSTLKIQRTQQEDSAVYLCASSLAQAYNDQFFGPGTRLTVL.

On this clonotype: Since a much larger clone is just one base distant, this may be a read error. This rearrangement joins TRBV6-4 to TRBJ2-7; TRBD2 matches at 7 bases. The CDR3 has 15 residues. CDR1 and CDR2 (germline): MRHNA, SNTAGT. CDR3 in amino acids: CASSLEFDRDYAQYF. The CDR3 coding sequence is TGTGCCAGCAGTCTCGAGTTCGACCGGGACTACGCGCAGTACTTC.

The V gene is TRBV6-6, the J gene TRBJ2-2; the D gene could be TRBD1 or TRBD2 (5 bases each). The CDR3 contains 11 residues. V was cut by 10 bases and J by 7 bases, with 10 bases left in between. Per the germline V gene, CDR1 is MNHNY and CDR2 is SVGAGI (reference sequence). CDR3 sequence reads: CANRGSGELFF. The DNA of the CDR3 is TGTGCCAATCGGGGCAGCGGGGAGCTGTTTTTT.

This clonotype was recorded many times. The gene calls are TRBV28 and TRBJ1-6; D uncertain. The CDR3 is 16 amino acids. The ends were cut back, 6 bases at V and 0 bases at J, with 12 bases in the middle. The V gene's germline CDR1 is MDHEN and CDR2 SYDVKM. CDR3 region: CASSPARSSYNSPLHF. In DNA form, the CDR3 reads TGTGCCAGCAGCCCTGCGAGAAGCTCCTATAATTCACCCCTCCACTTT.

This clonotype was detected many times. The CDR3 is CAISETRQGDEQYF. The CDR3, as DNA: TGTGCCATCAGTGAGACCCGACAGGGTGACGAGCAGTACTTC. The V and J genes are TRBV10-3 and TRBJ2-7, with TRBD1 identical over 7 bases. After removal of 2 bases from V and 5 bases from J, the junction contained 6 bases not matched to a gene. This CDR3 is built from 14 residues. The V gene's germline CDR1 is ENHRY and CDR2 SYGVKD.